This TCR beta chain was profiled in a study of blood T cells in healthy people across ages. The study's findings and limits: Both higher diversity and more naive CD4+ cells marked long-lived donors when set against aged donors. Donor CMV status, an unknown factor, possibly confounded changes in expanded clonotypes. Age brought a roughly linear fall in TCR beta diversity measured per million T cells.

Alongside a J-beta primer mix, a sample-barcoded 5' primer served in a second PCR lasting roughly 7 to 11 cycles. Every cDNA molecule bore a tag from a template-switch adaptor containing 12 random nucleotides. MiXCR, applied by TCRdb to the 5' RACE reads, yields one record per CDR3 protein. The data contain hundreds of thousands of distinct CDR3 sequences, roughly 60% of them seen just once; the ten biggest clones take up 28%. Note on this clonotype: Antigen: not known.

This CDR3 is 13 amino acids long. Germline CDR1 is DFQATT and CDR2 is SNEGSKA (reference sequence). The sequence derives from a man aged 25 to 40 in good health. Sequencing was performed on blood. V and J are TRBV20-1 and TRBJ2-1; 8 bases match TRBD1. The end of the DNA fits TRBJ2-7 better, so the J call may be wrong. The CDR3 coding sequence is TGCAGTGCTAGAGAGCAGGGGGCGGGTGAGCAGTACTTC. Its translation is CSAREQGAGEQYF.